These 8 T cell receptor beta chains were all obtained from the same sample, sequenced in a study of blood T cell repertoires in COVID-19. Some clones are missing from TCRdb's copy, which holds only in-frame ones; the method was immunoSEQ multiplex PCR. The table includes more than 300,000 clones, about 89% detected once. The sequencing input was PBMCs or T cells enriched from blood (not recorded which). The receptors shown here come from a woman in her thirties or forties who had been exposed to COVID-19.

The chain couples TRBV7-2 to TRBJ2-2, with D possibly TRBD1 on 6 matching bases. The germline V gene encodes CDR1 SGHTA and CDR2 FQGNSA. CDR3 size: 15 residues. Deletions cut 5 bases from V and 2 bases from J, with 12 bases between. CDR3 nucleotides: TGTGCCAGCAGCCCTGGGGGCAGAAACACCGGGGAGCTGTTTTTT. Translated: CASSPGGRNTGELFF.

This chain connects TRBV13 to TRBJ2-7, with 7 bases identical to TRBD1. The trim removed 5 bases at V and 0 bases at J, leaving 4 bases unmatched. Germline values: CDR1 PRHDT, CDR2 FYEKMQ (reference sequence). CDR3 size: 14 residues. In DNA, the CDR3 is TGTGCCAGCAGCCCGGGACAGACCTCCTACGAGCAGTACTTC. Residues: CASSPGQTSYEQYF.

The CDR3 region is CASSTRVEETQYF. CDR3 nucleotide sequence: TGTGCCAGCAGCACCCGGGTTGAAGAGACCCAGTACTTC. The V gene is TRBV9, the J gene TRBJ2-5; the D is unclear. Germline loops: CDR1 SGDLS, CDR2 YYNGEE. This CDR3 comprises 13 residues. Trimming pared 4 bases from V and 3 bases from J, leaving 10 bases between.

This chain links TRBV19 with TRBJ1-2; 9 bases are shared with TRBD1. The CDR3 runs 15 residues. V was clipped by 6 bases and J by 1 base; unmatched bases: 6. From germline, CDR1 is LNHDA and CDR2 SQIVND (reference sequence). CDR3 protein: CASRIQGAGNYGYTF. The CDR3 DNA sequence: TGTGCCAGTAGGATACAGGGGGCCGGTAACTATGGCTACACCTTC.

The CDR3 DNA is TGCGCCAGCAGCCGGGACAGGGGTTTTGTCGATGCCGGGGAGCTGTTTTTT. Translating gives CASSRDRGFVDAGELFF. The rearrangement joins TRBV5-1 to TRBJ2-2; 10 bases match TRBD1. The germline V gene has CDR1 SGHRS and CDR2 YFSETQ. Losses at the gene ends were 4 bases for V and 6 bases for J; bases not matched to a gene: 12. The CDR3 contains 17 residues.

The sample holds one count of this clone. This chain joins TRBV19 and TRBJ2-1; 8 nucleotides align to TRBD1. Germline V CDR1 and CDR2: LNHDA, SQIVND (reference sequence). V shed 2 bases, J shed 9 bases, and the junction held 3 bases outside the gene matches. CDR3 length equals 13 residues. As DNA, the CDR3 is TGTGCCAGTAGTATACAGGGGGCGGGTGAGCAGTTCTTC. This sequence encodes CASSIQGAGEQFF.

The chain has TRBV5-1 and TRBJ1-6; no definite D call. V lost 6 bases, J lost 4 bases, and 8 bases lay in between. Germline CDR1 reads SGHRS; CDR2 reads YFSETQ. This CDR3 region has 13 residues. Here the CDR3 DNA reads TGCGCCAGCAAGCAGGAATATAATTCACCCCTCCACTTT. Translating it yields CASKQEYNSPLHF.

Written as DNA, the CDR3 is TGTGCCATCAGCCCGAGGGGGGGCAGTGGCTACACCTTC. It yields the protein CAISPRGGSGYTF. The chain uses TRBV10-3 and TRBJ1-2, with a possible D match to TRBD1 (6 bases). V was shortened by 6 bases and J by 7 bases, with 15 bases between the two germline ends. The germline gives CDR1 ENHRY, CDR2 SYGVKD. The CDR3 has 13 residues.